Here is one TCR beta chain with its context. The antigen remains undetermined. Here immunoSEQ multiplex PCR was the method, and the copy in TCRdb shows in-frame clones only, minus some. The sample has some 2.4 million clones, 93% seen once. Germline CDR1 reads SGHTA; CDR2 reads FQGNSA. After removal of 5 bases from V and 0 bases from J, the junction contained 15 bases not matched to a gene. The CDR3 is 18 residues long. This specimen belongs to a study of shared clonotypes between healthy human individuals. Study-level findings and limits: Sequencing of the sorted subsets was shown by rarefaction to be incomplete despite large depth.

The sequenced sample consisted of naive CD4+ T cells from PBMCs. Specified subset: CD45RA+ positively selected. The source is a man aged 18 to 29 in good health. Some clones in this sample may be carry-over from other donors' samples. This sequence joins TRBV7-2 and TRBJ2-7; 8 positions match TRBD2. CDR3 nucleotide sequence: TGTGCCAGCAGCCCCTTAGGAGGAGGCGGGAGGCTCTCCTACGAGCAGTACTTC. This encodes CASSPLGGGGRLSYEQYF.